Listed below are T cell receptor beta chains from one sample, sequenced in a study of T cell repertoires in aging, cancer and after chemotherapy. From the multiplex PCR reads, TCRdb called clonotypes with MiXCR, one entry per CDR3 protein. The sample includes just under 1,000 distinct CDR3 sequences, roughly 15% of them seen just once. Input material: blood. These TCRs come from a human donor with a solid tumor. CDR3s include the opening cysteine and the closing phenylalanine or tryptophan.

j_call v_call cdr3_aa
TRBJ2-7 TRBV5-4 CASSLGGTVNLEQYF
TRBJ1-5 TRBV6-1 CASRLDRVQNQPQHF
TRBJ2-7 TRBV7-3 CASSLAGASGRYEQYF
TRBJ1-1 TRBV20-1 CSASDGEEAFF
TRBJ1-2 TRBV7-2 CASSLFGGGYTF
TRBJ2-1 TRBV5-1 CASSFGTKYNEQFF
TRBJ2-2 TRBV18 CASSPGGLAGAGELFF
TRBJ2-3 TRBV20-1 CSARELFIDTQYF
TRBJ2-1 TRBV15 CATSREREMVNEQFF
TRBJ2-3 TRBV30 CAWSSLSGRTDTQYF
TRBJ1-4 TRBV6-6 CASSFQQGAGEKLFF
TRBJ2-2 TRBV5-4 CASSPGTSGGTGELFF